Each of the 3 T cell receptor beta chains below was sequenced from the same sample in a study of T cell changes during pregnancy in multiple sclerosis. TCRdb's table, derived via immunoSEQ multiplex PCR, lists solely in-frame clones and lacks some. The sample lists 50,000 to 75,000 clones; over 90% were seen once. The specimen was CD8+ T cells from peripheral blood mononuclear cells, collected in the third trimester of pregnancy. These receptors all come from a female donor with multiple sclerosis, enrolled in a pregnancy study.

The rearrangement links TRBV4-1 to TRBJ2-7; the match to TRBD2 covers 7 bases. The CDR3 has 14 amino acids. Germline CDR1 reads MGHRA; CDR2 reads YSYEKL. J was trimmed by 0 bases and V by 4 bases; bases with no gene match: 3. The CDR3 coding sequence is TGCGCCAGCAGCCCCCGGGACTACTCCTACGAGCAGTACTTC. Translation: CASSPRDYSYEQYF.

CDR3 loop: CASSLAGGSTDTQYF. The CDR3 bases are TGTGCCAGCAGTTTAGCGGGAGGGAGCACAGATACGCAGTATTTT. The chain joins TRBV27 to TRBJ2-3, with 9 bases matching TRBD2. From germline, CDR1 is MNHEY and CDR2 SMNVEV (reference sequence). The CDR3 has 15 residues. The V and J ends lost 2 bases and 0 bases, in that order; junction bases with no gene match: 0.

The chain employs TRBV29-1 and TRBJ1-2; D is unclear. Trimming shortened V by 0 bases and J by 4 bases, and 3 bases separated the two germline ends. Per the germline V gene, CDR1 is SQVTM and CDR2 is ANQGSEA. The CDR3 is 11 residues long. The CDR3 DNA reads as TGCAGCGTTGAAGACCGCTATGGCTACACCTTC. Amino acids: CSVEDRYGYTF.